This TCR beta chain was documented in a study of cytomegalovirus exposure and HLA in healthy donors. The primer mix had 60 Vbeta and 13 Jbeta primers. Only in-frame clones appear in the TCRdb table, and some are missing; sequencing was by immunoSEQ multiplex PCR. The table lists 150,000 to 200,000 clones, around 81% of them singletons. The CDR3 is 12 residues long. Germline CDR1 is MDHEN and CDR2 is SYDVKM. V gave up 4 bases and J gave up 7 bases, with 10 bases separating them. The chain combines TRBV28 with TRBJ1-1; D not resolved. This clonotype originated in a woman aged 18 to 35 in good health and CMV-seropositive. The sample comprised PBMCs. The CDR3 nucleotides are TGTGCCAGCAGTTCACCGGGTTTTGAAGCTTTCTTT. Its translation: CASSSPGFEAFF. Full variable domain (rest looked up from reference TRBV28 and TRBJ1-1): DVKVTQSSRYLVKRTGEKVFLECVQDMDHENMFWYRQDPGLGLRLIYFSYDVKMKEKGDIPEGYSVSREKKERFSLILESASTNQTSMYLCASSSPGFEAFFGQGTRLTVV.